The clone carrying this TCR beta chain has at least ten counts. Trimming stripped 7 bases from V and 2 bases from J, with 14 bases between. The CDR3 consists of 14 residues. RNA transcripts were the source from which TCR beta CDR3 regions were amplified. First-round RT-PCR employed HTBI primers, with a second-round multiplex PCR after it. TCRdb ran MiXCR on the multiplex PCR reads and lists one entry per CDR3 protein. This table has fewer than 650,000 distinct CDR3 sequences, about 20% appearing once. The data belong to a study of Graves' ophthalmopathy and Graves' hyperthyroidism. No progression to ophthalmopathy over 18 months defined stable hyperthyroidism.

V and J are TRBV12-3 or TRBV12-4 and TRBJ1-1; D ambiguous. Sequenced sample: peripheral blood. The TCR sequence derives from a young woman with stable Graves' hyperthyroidism. Some clones in this sample may be carry-over from other donors' samples. The CDR3 coding sequence is TGTGCCAGCAAAGTAGGGCCACTTAACACTGAAGCTTTCTTT. This encodes CASKVGPLNTEAFF.